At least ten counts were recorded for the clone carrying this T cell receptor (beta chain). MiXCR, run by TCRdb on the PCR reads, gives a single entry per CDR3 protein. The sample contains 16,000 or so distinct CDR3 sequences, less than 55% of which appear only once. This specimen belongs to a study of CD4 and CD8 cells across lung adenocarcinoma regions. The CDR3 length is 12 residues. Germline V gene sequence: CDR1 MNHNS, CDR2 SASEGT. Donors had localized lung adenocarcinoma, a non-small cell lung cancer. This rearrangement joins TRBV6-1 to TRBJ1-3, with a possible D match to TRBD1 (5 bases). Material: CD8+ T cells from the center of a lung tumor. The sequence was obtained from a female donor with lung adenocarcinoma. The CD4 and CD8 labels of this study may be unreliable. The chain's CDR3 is CAGGYSGNTIYF. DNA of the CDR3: TGTGCTGGGGGGTACTCTGGAAACACCATATATTTT.